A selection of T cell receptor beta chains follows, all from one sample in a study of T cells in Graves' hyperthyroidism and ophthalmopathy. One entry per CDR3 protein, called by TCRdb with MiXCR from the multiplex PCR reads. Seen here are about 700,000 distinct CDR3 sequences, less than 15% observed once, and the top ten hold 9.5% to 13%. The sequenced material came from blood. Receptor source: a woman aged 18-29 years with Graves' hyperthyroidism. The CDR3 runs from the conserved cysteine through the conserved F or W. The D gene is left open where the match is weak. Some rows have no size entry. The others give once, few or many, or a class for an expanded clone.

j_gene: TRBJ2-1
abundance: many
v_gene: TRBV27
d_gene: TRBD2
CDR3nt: TGTGCCAGCAGTTTCCGGGCTAGCGGGAGTTCCAATGAGCAGTTCTTC
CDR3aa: CASSFRASGSSNEQFF

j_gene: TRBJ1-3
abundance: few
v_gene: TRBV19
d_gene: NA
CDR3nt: TGTGCCAGTGGCAAGGGGATCTCTGGAAACACCATATATTTT
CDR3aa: CASGKGISGNTIYF

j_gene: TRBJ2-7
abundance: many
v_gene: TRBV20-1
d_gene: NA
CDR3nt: TGCAGTGCTAGACAGACGTCCTACGAGCAGTACTTC
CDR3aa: CSARQTSYEQYF

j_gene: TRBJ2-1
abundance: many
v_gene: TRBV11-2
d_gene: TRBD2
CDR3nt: TGTGCCAGCAGCCTCTACACTAGCGGGATTAGTGATGAGCAGTTCTTC
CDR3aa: CASSLYTSGISDEQFF

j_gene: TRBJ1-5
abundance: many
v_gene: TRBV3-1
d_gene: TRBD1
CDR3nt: TGTGCCAGCAGCCTCTCGGACAGGGGGCCCCAGCATTTT
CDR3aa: CASSLSDRGPQHF

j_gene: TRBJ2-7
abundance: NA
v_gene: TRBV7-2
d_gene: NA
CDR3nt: TGTGCCAGCAGCTTAGCTCAGGGGCACTACGAGCAGTACTTC
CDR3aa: CASSLAQGHYEQYF

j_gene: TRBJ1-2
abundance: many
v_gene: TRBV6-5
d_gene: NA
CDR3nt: TGTGCCAGCAGTTACTCGGACGCACCCCAGGGGCAGGACTATGGCTACACCTTC
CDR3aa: CASSYSDAPQGQDYGYTF

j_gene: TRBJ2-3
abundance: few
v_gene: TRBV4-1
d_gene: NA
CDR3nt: TGCGCCAGCAGCCCCGGGACATATCCAGATACGCAGTATTTT
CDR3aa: CASSPGTYPDTQYF

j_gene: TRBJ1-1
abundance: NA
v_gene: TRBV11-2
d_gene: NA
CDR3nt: TGTGCCAGCAGCTTCAGGGGCGCCCAATCTGCCGACACTGAAGCTTTCTTT
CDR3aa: CASSFRGAQSADTEAFF

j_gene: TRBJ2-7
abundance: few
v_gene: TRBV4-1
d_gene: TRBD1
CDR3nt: TGCGCCAGCAGCCAAGCCCCGGGACAGGGGACCTACGAGCAGTACTTC
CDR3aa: CASSQAPGQGTYEQYF

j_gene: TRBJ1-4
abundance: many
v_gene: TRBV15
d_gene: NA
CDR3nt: TGTGCCACCAGCAGAGCTAGGGGAGCAACTAATGAAAAACTGTTTTTT
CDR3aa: CATSRARGATNEKLFF

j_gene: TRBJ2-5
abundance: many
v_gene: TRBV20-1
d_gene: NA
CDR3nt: TGCAGTGCTTTAAGGACTCAAGAGACCCAGTACTTC
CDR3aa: CSALRTQETQYF

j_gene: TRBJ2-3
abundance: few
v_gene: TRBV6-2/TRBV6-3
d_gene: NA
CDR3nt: TGTGCCAGCTCCATCGGACAGTCCGTAGCGCAGTATTTT
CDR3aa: CASSIGQSVAQYF

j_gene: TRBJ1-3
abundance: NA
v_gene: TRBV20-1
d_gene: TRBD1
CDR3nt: TGCAGTGCTAGAGATGGGACAGGGGGGGGAAACACCATATATTTT
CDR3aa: CSARDGTGGGNTIYF

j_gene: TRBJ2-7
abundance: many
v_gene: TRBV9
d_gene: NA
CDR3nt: TGTGCCAGCAGCGTAGATTCAAGCGGCAGTAGCTACGAGCAGTACTTC
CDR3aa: CASSVDSSGSSYEQYF

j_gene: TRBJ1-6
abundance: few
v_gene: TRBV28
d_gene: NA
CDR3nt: TGTGCCAGCAGTCTCGCCCCCACGCACGGGGGGTATTCACCCCTCCACTTT
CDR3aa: CASSLAPTHGGYSPLHF

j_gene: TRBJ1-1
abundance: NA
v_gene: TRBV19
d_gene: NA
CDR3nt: TGTGCCAGTAGTATAGGAGTCACCAGAGGCTACATCAACACTGAAGCTTTCTTT
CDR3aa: CASSIGVTRGYINTEAFF

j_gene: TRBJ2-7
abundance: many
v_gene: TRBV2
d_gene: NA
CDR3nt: TGTGCCAGCTGTGGAAACGGGCTATACGAGCAGTACTTC
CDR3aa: CASCGNGLYEQYF

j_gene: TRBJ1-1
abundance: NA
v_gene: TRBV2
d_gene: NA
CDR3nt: TGTGCCAGCAGTGAAGGTCCGGGGATGAGCACTGAAGCTTTCTTT
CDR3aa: CASSEGPGMSTEAFF

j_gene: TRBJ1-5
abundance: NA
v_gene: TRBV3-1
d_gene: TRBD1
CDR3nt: TGTGCCAGCAGCCAAGGACCGGGACAGGGGGCAAATCAGCCCCAGCATTTT
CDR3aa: CASSQGPGQGANQPQHF

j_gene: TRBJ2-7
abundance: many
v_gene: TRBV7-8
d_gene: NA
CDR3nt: TGTGCCAGCAGCTTAGGTAGCTACAGGGGACTGACCTACGAGCAGTACTTC
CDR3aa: CASSLGSYRGLTYEQYF

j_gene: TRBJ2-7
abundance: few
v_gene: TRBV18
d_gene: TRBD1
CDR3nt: TGTGCCAGCTCACCACCGACAGGGATCTCCTACGAGCAGTACTTC
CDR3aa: CASSPPTGISYEQYF

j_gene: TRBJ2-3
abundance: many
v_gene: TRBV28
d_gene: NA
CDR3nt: TGTGCCACCAAAAGAGCGGGTGGGGGATCTTTTTCCGCCGATACGCAGTATTTT
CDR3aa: CATKRAGGGSFSADTQYF

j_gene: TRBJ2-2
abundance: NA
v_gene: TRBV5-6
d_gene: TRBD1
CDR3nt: TGTGCCAGCAACAAAAAAACGGACAGGGTCAACACCGGGGAGCTGTTTTTT
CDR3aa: CASNKKTDRVNTGELFF

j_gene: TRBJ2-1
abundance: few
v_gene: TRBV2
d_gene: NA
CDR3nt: TGTGCCGCGCGGCTGGAGTATTACGATGAGCAGTTCTTC
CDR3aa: CAARLEYYDEQFF

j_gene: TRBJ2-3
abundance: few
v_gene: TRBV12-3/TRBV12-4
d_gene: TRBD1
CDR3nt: TGTGCCAGCAGGGAGGACAGGTTAACAGATACGCAGTATTTT
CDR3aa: CASREDRLTDTQYF

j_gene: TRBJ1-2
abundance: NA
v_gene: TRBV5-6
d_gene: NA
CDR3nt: TGTGCCAGCAGCTTGGTAGCGGACCTCTATGGCTACACCTTC
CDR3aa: CASSLVADLYGYTF

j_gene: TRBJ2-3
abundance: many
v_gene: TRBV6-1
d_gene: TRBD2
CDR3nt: TGTGCCAGCAGTCGGGGGGTTGCAGATACGCAGTATTTT
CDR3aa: CASSRGVADTQYF

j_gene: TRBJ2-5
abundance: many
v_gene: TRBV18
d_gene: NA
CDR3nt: TGTGCCAGCTCACCACGCTACAACCAAGAGACCCAGTACTTC
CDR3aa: CASSPRYNQETQYF

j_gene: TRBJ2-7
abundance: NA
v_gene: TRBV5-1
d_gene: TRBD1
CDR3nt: TGCGCCAGCTTCAGTCCGGGACAGGGTTTCAACGAGCAGTACTTC
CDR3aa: CASFSPGQGFNEQYF

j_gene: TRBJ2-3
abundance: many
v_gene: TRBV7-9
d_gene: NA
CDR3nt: TGTGCCAGCAGCCTACTTCACGATACGCAGTATTTT
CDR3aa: CASSLLHDTQYF

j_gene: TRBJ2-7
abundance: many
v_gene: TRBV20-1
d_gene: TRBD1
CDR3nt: TGCAGTGCTAGATCACTGGGACAGGGGACTTACGAGCAGTACTTC
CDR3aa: CSARSLGQGTYEQYF

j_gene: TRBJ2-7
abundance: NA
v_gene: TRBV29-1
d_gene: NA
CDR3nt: TGCAGCGTCGCGAGCGTGGAGCGTGCCCTCTACGAGCAGTACTTC
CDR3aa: CSVASVERALYEQYF

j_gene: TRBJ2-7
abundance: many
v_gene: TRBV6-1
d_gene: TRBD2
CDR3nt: TGTGCCAGCAGTGATTGGACTAGCGGCCCCTACGAGCAGTACTTC
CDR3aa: CASSDWTSGPYEQYF

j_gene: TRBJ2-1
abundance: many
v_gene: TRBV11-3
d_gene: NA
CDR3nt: TGTGCCAGCAGCCCCAGGGACCACAATGAGCAGTTCTTC
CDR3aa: CASSPRDHNEQFF

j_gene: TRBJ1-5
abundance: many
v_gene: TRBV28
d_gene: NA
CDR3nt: TGTGCCAGCAGTCCGATTATCAGTGTCAATCAGCCCCAGCATTTT
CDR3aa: CASSPIISVNQPQHF